This passage covers 26 T cell receptor beta chains from one sample sequenced in a study of shared clonotypes between healthy human individuals. Assay: immunoSEQ multiplex PCR; the TCRdb copy retains only in-frame clones and omits some. The table has about 2.4 million clones, approximately 94% seen once. Sequencing was done on a sample of naive CD4+ T cells sorted from blood. Subset of the sample: CD45RA+ positively selected. Every receptor here comes from a man between 18 and 35 years old in good health.

The J gene is TRBJ2-2, the V gene TRBV19; D gene ambiguous. This CDR3 contains 13 residues. With 1 base removed from V and 3 bases from J, the gap between germline ends came to 3 bases. The V gene's germline CDR1 is LNHDA and CDR2 SQIVND (reference sequence). CDR3 region: CASSIVDTGELFF. The CDR3 nucleotides read TGTGCCAGTAGTATAGTCGACACCGGGGAGCTGTTTTTT. Using reference TRBV19 and TRBJ2-2 for the parts outside the CDR3, the full variable domain is DGGITQSPKYLFRKEGQNVTLSCEQNLNHDAMYWYRQDPGQGLRLIYYSQIVNDFQKGDIAEGYSVSREKKESFPLTVTSAQKNPTAFYLCASSIVDTGELFFGEGSRLTVL.

The chain links TRBV5-4 to TRBJ1-4; the match to TRBD1 covers 11 bases. V lost 4 bases and J lost 4; bases outside the gene matches: 3. This CDR3 spans 15 amino acids. Germline V lookup: CDR1 SGHNT, CDR2 YYREEE (reference sequence). The CDR3 sequence: CASSPGTGGNEKLFF. The CDR3 region has the DNA TGTGCCAGCAGCCCCGGGACAGGGGGTAATGAAAAACTGTTTTTT.

The chain recombines TRBV29-1 with TRBJ1-1; 7 bases align to TRBD1. The CDR3 loop spans 13 amino acids. CDR1 and CDR2 (germline): SQVTM, ANQGSEA. With 7 bases clipped from V and 5 bases from J, the junction kept 10 bases outside the gene matches. As DNA, the CDR3 is TGCAGCGGGGGAGACAGGGCGACAACTGAAGCTTTCTTT. Translation gives CSGGDRATTEAFF.

This chain joins TRBV30 and TRBJ1-5; 7 bases fit TRBD1. V dropped 4 bases and J dropped 6; count of bases not matched to a gene: 12. Germline V gene lookup returns CDR1 GTSNPN and CDR2 SVGIG (reference sequence). This CDR3 is built from 15 residues. The CDR3 DNA sequence: TGTGCCTGGAACCCGACAGGGAAGGGGGCTCAGCCCCAGCATTTT. It encodes CAWNPTGKGAQPQHF.

The V gene is TRBV12-1, the J gene TRBJ2-5; the table's D call, TRBD2, has no DNA check behind it. TRBV12-1 is shown as a pseudogene. The CDR3 length is 18 residues. CDR3 DNA sequence: TGTGCCAGCAGCTTTTCCCTATTGCGGGAGGACCTCCAAGAGACCCAGTACTTC. This codes for CASSFSLLREDLQETQYF.

The chain is built from TRBV7-2 and TRBJ1-1; no reliable D call. V shed 1 base and J shed 0 bases, with 9 bases lying between them. The CDR3 is 15 residues long. The germline CDR1 and CDR2 sequences are SGHTA and FQGNSA. The CDR3 loop reads CASSLDQVMNTEAFF. Here the CDR3 DNA reads TGTGCCAGCAGCTTAGATCAGGTCATGAACACTGAAGCTTTCTTT.

The chain employs TRBV4-3 and TRBJ2-5; D uncertain. The germline CDR1 and CDR2 sequences are LGHNA and YSLEER. CDR3 length equals 13 residues. Trimming cost V 0 bases and J 4 bases, with 6 bases left between them. This CDR3 reads CASSQDRAETQYF. The CDR3 bases are TGCGCCAGCAGCCAAGATCGAGCAGAGACCCAGTACTTC.

This chain links TRBV5-4 with TRBJ2-5; no clear D gene. Near its end, the DNA agrees better with TRBJ2-7, so the J call may be wrong. The CDR3 covers 13 residues. The germline CDR1 and CDR2 sequences are SGHNT and YYREEE (reference sequence). The CDR3 region has the DNA TGTGCCAGCAGCTTGGCTCCCTCCTACGAGCAGTACTTC. Protein product: CASSLAPSYEQYF.

In the case of this clone: Other DNA sequences in the same sample also yield this CDR3. This rearrangement joins TRBV5-1 to TRBJ2-3; D is unclear. This CDR3 is 11 amino acids long. Trimming took 4 bases from V and 3 from J, leaving 3 bases between them. Germline CDR1 reads SGHRS; CDR2 reads YFSETQ. CDR3 coding DNA: TGCGCCAGCAGCAGGACAGATACGCAGTATTTT. Encoded protein: CASSRTDTQYF.

Remarks on this clone: Germline and junction disagree at one end, which may indicate a read error. The sample has other DNA sequences that encode this CDR3 too. The chain recombines TRBV5-6 with TRBJ1-6; D gene uncertain. The CDR3 extends over 16 amino acids. Germline CDR1 reads SGHDT; CDR2 reads YYEEEE. CDR3 loop: CASSLGGLDYNSPLHF. The DNA for the CDR3 is TGCGCCAGCAGCTTGGGAGGGTTGGACTATAATTCACCCCTCCACTTT.

DNA for the CDR3: TGTGCCAGCAGTTACCCCGGCGGGAGGACCGGGGAGCTGTTTTTT. Residues: CASSYPGGRTGELFF. The chain carries TRBV6-6 and TRBJ2-2; TRBD2 aligns across 8 bases. The CDR3 runs to 15 residues. V dropped 2 bases and J dropped 5; count of bases not matched to a gene: 4. Per germline, CDR1 MNHNY and CDR2 SVGAGI (reference sequence).

On this clone: The sample carries other DNA sequences with the same CDR3. The V gene is TRBV5-4, the J gene TRBJ1-5, with D possibly TRBD1 on 5 matching bases. The CDR3 is 13 residues long. Germline V gene data show CDR1 as SGHNT and CDR2 as YYREEE (reference sequence). With 3 bases removed from V and 4 bases from J, the gap between germline ends came to 8 bases. The chain's CDR3 is CASSWDGNQPQHF. The CDR3 nucleotides read TGTGCCAGCAGCTGGGACGGTAATCAGCCCCAGCATTTT.

The rearrangement joins TRBV11-3 to TRBJ1-1; D is ambiguous. The length of the CDR3 is 13 residues. Trimming removed 2 bases from V and 4 bases from J, with 8 bases in between. Germline CDR1 and CDR2: SGHNT and YENEEA. The CDR3 nucleotides read TGTGCCAGCAGCTTATGGGGAGGCACTGAAGCTTTCTTT. It translates to CASSLWGGTEAFF.

For the CDR3, the DNA is TGCGCCAGCAGCCAAGACGCCCTTAGCACAGATACGCAGTATTTT. Translation: CASSQDALSTDTQYF. This chain links TRBV4-3 with TRBJ2-3; unclear D gene. Germline V gene sequence: CDR1 LGHNA, CDR2 YSLEER. The CDR3 contains 15 residues. The V and J ends lost 0 bases and 0 bases respectively, with 7 bases between them.

The CDR3 nucleotides read TGTGCCAGCAGCGGGAGGGGGAATTCACCCCTCCACTTT. Translating it yields CASSGRGNSPLHF. The V and J genes are TRBV9 and TRBJ1-6; tentative D call: TRBD1 (6 bases). The ends were cut back, 3 bases at V and 7 bases at J, with 8 bases in the middle. Germline CDR1 reads SGDLS; CDR2 reads YYNGEE. CDR3 length equals 13 residues.

The rearrangement links TRBV9 to TRBJ2-7; perhaps TRBD1 as D (5 bases). V was pared by 4 bases and J by 7 bases, with 21 bases between. Germline CDR1 and CDR2: SGDLS and YYNGEE. CDR3 size: 15 residues. The CDR3 bases are TGTGCCAGCAGCCTCAGGGCCAGCTATCCCAATGAGCAGTACTTC. Its translation is CASSLRASYPNEQYF. Full variable domain (outside the CDR3, taken from reference TRBV9 and TRBJ2-7): DSGVTQTPKHLITATGQRVTLRCSPRSGDLSVYWYQQSLDQGLQFLIQYYNGEERAKGNILERFSAQQFPDLHSELNLSSLELGDSALYFCASSLRASYPNEQYFGPGTRLTVT.

This clone was counted a few times. The rearrangement links TRBV9 to TRBJ2-1; TRBD2 matches at 9 bases. Germline V gives CDR1 SGDLS, CDR2 YYNGEE. The V segment lost 5 bases and the J segment 8 bases; nucleotides outside the gene matches: 8. The CDR3 contains 14 residues. CDR3 DNA sequence: TGTGCCAGCAGGTTATCCGTAGCGGGAGATGAGCAGTTCTTC. It translates to CASRLSVAGDEQFF. The variable domain in full, completed from reference TRBV9 and TRBJ2-1, reads DSGVTQTPKHLITATGQRVTLRCSPRSGDLSVYWYQQSLDQGLQFLIQYYNGEERAKGNILERFSAQQFPDLHSELNLSSLELGDSALYFCASRLSVAGDEQFFGPGTRLTVL.

The rearrangement links TRBV6-1 to TRBJ2-5; D is possibly TRBD1 (6 bases). Germline V gene data show CDR1 as MNHNS and CDR2 as SASEGT. The CDR3 spans 15 residues. Trimming took 7 bases from V and 5 from J, leaving 20 bases between them. Here the CDR3 reads CASTKKEPGDETQYF. The CDR3 bases are TGTGCCAGCACCAAGAAAGAACCAGGGGACGAGACCCAGTACTTC.

CDR3 region: CASAFGGAGGDEQFF. In nucleotides, the CDR3 is TGTGCCAGCGCTTTTGGAGGAGCGGGAGGGGATGAGCAGTTCTTC. This chain uses TRBV5-4 with TRBJ2-1, with 10 positions matching TRBD2. The germline V gene encodes CDR1 SGHNT and CDR2 YYREEE (reference sequence). V trimming: 7 bases; J trimming: 8 bases; junction bases outside the gene matches: 12. This CDR3 comprises 15 residues.

The chain is built from TRBV2 and TRBJ2-1; a possible D gene is TRBD2 (6 bases). CDR1 is SNHLY, CDR2 FYNNEI, per germline. The CDR3 runs to 13 residues. The V and J ends lost 3 bases and 9 bases respectively, with 12 bases between them. Here the CDR3 DNA reads TGTGCCAGCAGTGAGGAGACTAGAGGTGAGCAGTTCTTC. This gives the protein CASSEETRGEQFF.

With respect to this clone: Other DNA sequences in the same sample also yield this CDR3. The CDR3 is CASSPTGGGQPQHF. The CDR3 nucleotides read TGTGCCAGCAGCCCTACAGGGGGAGGTCAGCCCCAGCATTTT. The chain carries TRBV7-9 and TRBJ1-5; 8 positions match TRBD1. The CDR3 runs 14 residues. J gave up 6 bases and V 5 bases, and 6 bases lay outside the gene matches. The germline gives CDR1 SEHNR, CDR2 FQNEAQ (reference sequence). Full variable domain (outside the CDR3, taken from reference TRBV7-9 and TRBJ1-5): DTGVSQNPRHKITKRGQNVTFRCDPISEHNRLYWYRQTLGQGPEFLTYFQNEAQLEKSRLLSDRFSAERPKGSFSTLEIQRTEQGDSAMYLCASSPTGGGQPQHFGDGTRLSIL.

J is TRBJ1-5 and V is TRBV6-4; D ambiguous. This CDR3 has 14 residues. The V and J ends lost 1 base and 3 bases respectively, with 7 bases between them. CDR1 is MRHNA and CDR2 is SNTAGT in the germline V gene. CDR3 protein: CASSDWQYNQPQHF. The CDR3 nucleotides are TGTGCCAGCAGTGACTGGCAGTACAATCAGCCCCAGCATTTT.

This sequence joins TRBV9 and TRBJ1-6; D uncertain. The V end was cut by 1 base, the J end by 5 bases, with 13 bases between. The CDR3 runs 16 residues. Per germline, CDR1 SGDLS and CDR2 YYNGEE. CDR3 in DNA: TGTGCCAGCAGCGTAATGGAGTATTCAGATAATTCACCCCTCCACTTT. Translation gives CASSVMEYSDNSPLHF.

This rearrangement joins TRBV6-6 to TRBJ2-7; D gene ambiguous. Germline CDR1 reads MNHNY; CDR2 reads SVGAGI (reference sequence). This CDR3 is built from 15 residues. V was clipped by 0 bases and J by 0 bases, with 9 bases between them. Written as DNA, the CDR3 is TGTGCCAGCAGTTACTCGTCCGGGTCCTCCTACGAGCAGTACTTC. Protein product: CASSYSSGSSYEQYF.

The chain links TRBV10-3 to TRBJ1-5; D gene unclear. Germline CDR1 is ENHRY and CDR2 is SYGVKD. The CDR3 sequence is 14 residues long. V was cut by 0 bases and J by 9 bases, with 12 bases left in between. In DNA form, the CDR3 reads TGTGCCATCAGTGAGTCGGATACGGGCCGGCCCCAGCATTTT. This gives the protein CAISESDTGRPQHF.

The chain combines TRBV6-5 with TRBJ2-2, with unresolved D. CDR1 MNHEY and CDR2 SVGAGI come from the germline V gene. The CDR3 length is 11 residues. Deletions cut 8 bases from V and 9 bases from J, with 10 bases between. Here the CDR3 DNA reads TGTGCCAGCCACTATGGGCGGGAGCTGTTTTTT. Its translation is CASHYGRELFF.